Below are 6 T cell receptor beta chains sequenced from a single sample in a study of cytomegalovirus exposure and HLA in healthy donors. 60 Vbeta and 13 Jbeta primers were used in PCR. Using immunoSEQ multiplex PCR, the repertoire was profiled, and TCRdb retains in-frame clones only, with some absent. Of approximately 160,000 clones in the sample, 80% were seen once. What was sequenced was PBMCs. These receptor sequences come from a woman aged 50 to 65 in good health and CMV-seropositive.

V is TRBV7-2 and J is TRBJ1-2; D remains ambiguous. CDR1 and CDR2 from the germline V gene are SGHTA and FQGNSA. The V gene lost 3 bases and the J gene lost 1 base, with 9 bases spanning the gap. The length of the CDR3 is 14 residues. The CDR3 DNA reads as TGTGCCAGCAGCTTTGCAGGACTTAACTATGGCTACACCTTC. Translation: CASSFAGLNYGYTF.

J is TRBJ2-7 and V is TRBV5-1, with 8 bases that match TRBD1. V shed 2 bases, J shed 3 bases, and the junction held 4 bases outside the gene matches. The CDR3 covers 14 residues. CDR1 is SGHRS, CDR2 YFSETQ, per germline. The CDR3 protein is CASSFEGQGYEQYF. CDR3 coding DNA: TGCGCCAGCAGCTTCGAAGGACAGGGCTACGAGCAGTACTTC.

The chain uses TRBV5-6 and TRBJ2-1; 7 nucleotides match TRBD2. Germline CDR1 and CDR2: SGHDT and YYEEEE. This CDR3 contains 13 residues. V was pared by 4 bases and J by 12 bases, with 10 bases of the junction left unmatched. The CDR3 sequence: CASSRTGGRVQFF. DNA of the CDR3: TGTGCCAGCAGCCGAACGGGGGGTCGTGTGCAGTTCTTC.

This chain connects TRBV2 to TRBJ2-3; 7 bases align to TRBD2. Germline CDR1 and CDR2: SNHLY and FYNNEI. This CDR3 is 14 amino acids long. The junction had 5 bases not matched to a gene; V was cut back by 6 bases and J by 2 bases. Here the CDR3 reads CASRAGPFTDTQYF. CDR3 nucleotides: TGTGCCAGCAGAGCGGGACCGTTCACAGATACGCAGTATTTT.

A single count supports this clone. CDR3 region: CASSLNIAREQYF. CDR3 in DNA: TGTGCCAGCAGCTTAAACATTGCCCGAGAGCAGTACTTC. The chain carries TRBV7-8 and TRBJ2-7; D gene uncertain. CDR1 SGHVS and CDR2 FQNEAQ come from the germline V gene. The ends were cut back, 2 bases at V and 7 bases at J, with 12 bases in the middle. CDR3 size: 13 residues.

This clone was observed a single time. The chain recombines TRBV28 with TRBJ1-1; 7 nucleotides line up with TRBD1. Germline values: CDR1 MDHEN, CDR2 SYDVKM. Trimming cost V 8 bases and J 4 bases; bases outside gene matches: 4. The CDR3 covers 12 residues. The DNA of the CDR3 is TGTGCCAGCGGATCAGGGGGCACTGAAGCTTTCTTT. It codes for CASGSGGTEAFF. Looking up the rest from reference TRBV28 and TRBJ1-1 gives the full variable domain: DVKVTQSSRYLVKRTGEKVFLECVQDMDHENMFWYRQDPGLGLRLIYFSYDVKMKEKGDIPEGYSVSREKKERFSLILESASTNQTSMYLCASGSGGTEAFFGQGTRLTVV.